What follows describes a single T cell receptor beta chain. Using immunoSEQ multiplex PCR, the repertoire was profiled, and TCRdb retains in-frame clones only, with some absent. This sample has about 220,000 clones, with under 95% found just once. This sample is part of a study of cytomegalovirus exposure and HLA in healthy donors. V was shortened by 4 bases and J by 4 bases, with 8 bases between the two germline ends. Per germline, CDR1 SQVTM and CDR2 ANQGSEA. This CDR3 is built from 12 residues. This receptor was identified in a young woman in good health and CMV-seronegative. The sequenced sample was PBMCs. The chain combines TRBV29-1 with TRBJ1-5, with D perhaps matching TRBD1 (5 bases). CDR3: CSVGQRNQPQHF. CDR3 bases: TGCAGCGTTGGACAGAGGAATCAGCCCCAGCATTTT.